What follows are 5 T cell receptor beta chains derived from one specimen sequenced in a study of OX40 agonist ivuxolimab in advanced cancers. Repertoires were generated with immunoSEQ multiplex PCR, while TCRdb's copy carries only in-frame clones and drops some. Here the sample spans about 28,000 clones, about 76% being singletons. Here the sequenced sample was CD4+ or CD8+ T cells sorted from blood, taken in a trial of the OX40 agonist ivuxolimab. The receptors originated from an adult with an advanced solid tumor such as melanoma, head and neck, liver or kidney cancer.

The chain combines TRBV5-1 with TRBJ2-3; possibly TRBD2 for D (5 bases). V was pared by 6 bases and J by 0 bases, with 14 bases between. The CDR3 runs 15 residues. Germline CDR1 and CDR2: SGHRS and YFSETQ. The DNA of the CDR3 is TGCGCCAGCATGGATATAGCGTATAGCACAGATACGCAGTATTTT. Translation: CASMDIAYSTDTQYF.

This clone has just one count. The V and J genes are TRBV27 and TRBJ1-2; 9 bases align to TRBD1. Germline V gene data show CDR1 as MNHEY and CDR2 as SMNVEV (reference sequence). CDR3 length equals 15 residues. V lost 7 bases, J lost 8 bases, and 14 bases stayed unmatched. The CDR3 loop is CASKKGLQGAAGYTF. DNA of the CDR3: TGTGCCAGCAAAAAAGGGCTACAGGGGGCAGCCGGCTACACCTTC.

V gene TRBV5-6 combines with J gene TRBJ2-6, with D perhaps matching TRBD1 or TRBD2 (7 bases each). The V end was cut by 0 bases, the J end by 0 bases, with 13 bases between. The CDR3 spans 18 residues. CDR1 and CDR2 (germline): SGHDT, YYEEEE. The CDR3 loop is CASSLVQGDYSGANVLTF. CDR3 nucleotide sequence: TGTGCCAGCAGCTTGGTCCAGGGGGACTACTCTGGGGCCAACGTCCTGACTTTC.

This chain joins TRBV30 and TRBJ2-4; TRBD1 agrees at 8 bases. Per germline, CDR1 GTSNPN and CDR2 SVGIG (reference sequence). This CDR3 is 13 amino acids long. V lost 2 bases to trimming and J lost 8 bases; unmatched junction nucleotides: 5. The CDR3: CAWSPGQGYIQYF. The CDR3, as DNA: TGTGCCTGGAGTCCCGGACAGGGATACATTCAGTACTTC.

In its sample, this clone was seen once. The chain is built from TRBV5-8 and TRBJ2-7, with D perhaps TRBD1 (5 bases). The CDR3 is made up of 12 amino acids. V lost 5 bases and J 3 bases, leaving 9 bases between the germline ends. CDR1 and CDR2 (germline): SGHTS, YDEGEE. This CDR3 is CASRSGHYEQYF. The CDR3 DNA sequence: TGTGCCAGCAGAAGTGGACACTACGAGCAGTACTTC.